This T cell receptor (beta chain) was identified in a study of blood T cell repertoires in COVID-19 (dated by TCRdb to about 2020). Concerning the study at large: Samples from collaborators originated in the United States, Italy and Spain and spanned both the acute and convalescent phases of COVID-19. The material from the prospective study consisted of cDNA or gDNA derived from T cells, B-cell-depleted T cells, or PBMCs. The dataset comprised deeply sampled blood TCRbeta repertoires from subjects exposed to, actively infected with, or recovered from COVID-19. The repertoires were made available in a free public database intended to serve as a resource for research on the immune response to SARS-CoV-2. Samples were obtained from the ongoing ImmuneRACE study (first 160 participants) and from 1,200 or so subjects provided by 6 global collaborators. Nearly every sample came with metadata listing a de-identified subject ID, COVID-19 status, age in years and sex. HLA class I and class II types, where available, came from metadata supplied by the sample provider rather than from assay-based typing.

The immunoSEQ Assay, a bias-controlled multiplex PCR, was used to amplify TCRbeta CDR3 regions from genomic DNA. As for the original processing: The number of nucleated cells in each sample was estimated from the amplification of reference gene primers within the assay. Sequence reads were collapsed and filtered to measure the absolute abundance of every unique TCRbeta CDR3 rearrangement. Productive Simpson clonality was computed per sample as the square root of Simpson's diversity index over productive rearrangements. Sourced from immuneACCESS, this table was stored by TCRdb with only in-frame sequences that have V and J called. A share of the clones is absent; for the studies checked, an unresolved V gene accounts for under half, and the remainder has no known explanation. V, J and clone size are those of that table, while D and trimming were read from the DNA. Here the sample has 150,000 to 200,000 clones; approximately 83% occur a single time. In total, the top ten clones hold more than 2.5% of the sample.

General study outcomes and caveats: Clinical and demographic metadata were provided uncurated, with the amount varying by source and participant.

Note on this clone: Its specific antigen is unknown. No base quality values were provided; no much bigger clone lies one nucleotide off.

Sequences LNHDA (CDR1) and SQIVND (CDR2) are obtained from the germline V gene (reference sequence). A distance of 13 bases separates the germline ends of V and J, which lose 2 bases and 1 base respectively. Its CDR3 holds 16 amino acids, cysteine through phenylalanine. Only the CDR3 region is kept as DNA, spanning 48 bases read in frame from base 1. Collaborating institutions collected whole blood in K2EDTA tubes following their own protocols. Collaborator samples were shipped for TCRbeta analysis as frozen whole blood, isolated PBMCs, or DNA extracted from either sample type. This receptor was identified in a man in his 60s with acute or convalescent COVID-19. The chain is encoded by TRBV19 joined to TRBJ2-3; the D segment could be TRBD2, given 7 matching bases. The material sequenced was peripheral blood. The nucleotide sequence reads TGTGCCAGTAGTATAAGTCGGGGGGCGCGCACAGATACGCAGTATTTT. Its protein product is CASSISRGARTDTQYF.